Each of the 20 T cell receptor beta chains below was sequenced from the same sample in a study of T cells in tumors after PD-1 blockade. Assay used: immunoSEQ multiplex PCR; TCRdb lists only in-frame clones, some missing. The sample lists approximately 47,000 clones; over 75% were seen once. The sample was PBMCs, taken before anti-PD-1 treatment. These TCRs come from a human donor with basal cell carcinoma.

The V gene is TRBV19, the J gene TRBJ2-5; tentative D call: TRBD2 (6 bases). The germline gives CDR1 LNHDA, CDR2 SQIVND (reference sequence). V dropped 1 base and J dropped 5 bases, with 14 bases sitting between them. The length of the CDR3 is 15 residues. This chain's CDR3 is CASSIGTTLQETQYF. The CDR3 nucleotides are TGTGCCAGTAGTATAGGGACTACCCTACAGGAGACCCAGTACTTC.

The chain carries TRBV6-5 and TRBJ2-5; D possibly corresponds to TRBD2 (5 bases). There are 14 residues in the CDR3. The germline CDR1 and CDR2 sequences are MNHEY and SVGAGI. V was cut by 7 bases and J by 5 bases, with 17 bases left in between. CDR3 coding DNA: TGTGCCAGCACTCTGGGCAGAGGGCAGGAGACCCAGTACTTC. Its translation is CASTLGRGQETQYF.

DNA for the CDR3: TGTGCCAGCAGCAAAGAGGGACTAGAACCAGATACGCAGTATTTT. Translated: CASSKEGLEPDTQYF. This chain links TRBV21-1 with TRBJ2-3; the table gives TRBD2 as D, unverified against the DNA. TRBV21-1 is tagged as a pseudogene. The CDR3 has 15 residues.

The CDR3 region has the DNA TGTGCCAGTACCTATAGGGGGAACTATGGCTACACCTTC. This translates into CASTYRGNYGYTF. This rearrangement joins TRBV19 to TRBJ1-2; a possible D gene is TRBD1 (6 bases). Trimming removed 7 bases from V and 2 bases from J, with 11 bases in between. This CDR3 region has 13 residues. CDR1 is LNHDA and CDR2 is SQIVND in the germline V gene (reference sequence).

This chain connects TRBV4-1 to TRBJ2-1, with D perhaps assigned TRBD1 or TRBD2 (7 bases each). Trimming left V 4 bases short and J 1 base short, with 20 bases between. The germline V gene has CDR1 MGHRA and CDR2 YSYEKL. The CDR3 spans 18 residues. CDR3 protein: CASSRGEGAEGSYNEQFF. As DNA, the CDR3 is TGCGCCAGCAGCCGGGGGGAGGGGGCGGAAGGTTCCTACAATGAGCAGTTCTTC.

The chain has TRBV27 and TRBJ1-6; D ambiguous. Germline CDR1 reads MNHEY; CDR2 reads SMNVEV (reference sequence). V lost 5 bases and J 4 bases, leaving 12 bases between the germline ends. CDR3 length: 15 amino acids. The CDR3 nucleotides read TGTGCCAGCAGTAAACGGACGGAGTATAATTCACCCCTCCACTTT. Amino acid sequence: CASSKRTEYNSPLHF.

This chain links TRBV30 with TRBJ2-7; D is ambiguous. The V end was cut by 1 base, the J end by 0 bases, with 13 bases between. The CDR3 is made up of 15 amino acids. Germline CDR1 GTSNPN, CDR2 SVGIG (reference sequence). The CDR3 nucleotides read TGTGCCTGGAGTGACTTGAGGCCTCGCTCCTACGAGCAGTACTTC. Protein: CAWSDLRPRSYEQYF.

The chain links TRBV4-1 to TRBJ2-2; D is ambiguous. The CDR3 is 17 amino acids. Germline values: CDR1 MGHRA, CDR2 YSYEKL. Trimming stripped 1 base from V and 3 bases from J, with 15 bases between. The CDR3 sequence is CASSQVNMGFDTGELFF. The CDR3 region has the DNA TGCGCCAGCAGCCAAGTGAATATGGGGTTCGACACCGGGGAGCTGTTTTTT.

The chain couples TRBV14 to TRBJ2-7; no clear D. This CDR3 is 14 amino acids long. CDR1 and CDR2 (germline): SGHDN, FVKESK. The V end was cut by 1 base, the J end by 0 bases, with 7 bases between. CDR3 DNA: TGTGCCAGCAGCCAAGCGTTGGTCTCCTACGAGCAGTACTTC. Amino acids: CASSQALVSYEQYF.

The chain links TRBV25-1 to TRBJ2-5, with D possibly TRBD2 on 6 matching bases. Trimming cost V 5 bases and J 2 bases, with 15 bases left between them. The CDR3 has 15 amino acids. The germline CDR1 and CDR2 sequences are MGHDK and SYGVNS. The CDR3 loop is CASSNIGGGQETQYF. The CDR3 bases are TGTGCCAGCAGTAACATCGGGGGAGGTCAAGAGACCCAGTACTTC.

The chain carries TRBV5-1 and TRBJ1-2; a possible D gene is TRBD1 (6 bases). This CDR3 is 14 amino acids long. V lost 7 bases and J 2 bases, leaving 15 bases between the germline ends. Germline CDR1 reads SGHRS; CDR2 reads YFSETQ. CDR3 nucleotides: TGCGCCAGCTCCCAGGGGTCCACCAACTATGGCTACACCTTC. It is translated as CASSQGSTNYGYTF.

The V and J genes are TRBV9 and TRBJ1-2; D is possibly TRBD1 (6 bases). V lost 4 bases to trimming and J lost 8 bases, with 18 bases between them. Germline lookup yields CDR1 SGDLS and CDR2 YYNGEE. CDR3 size: 14 residues. The CDR3 sequence is CASSPKGGVGGYTF. CDR3 DNA: TGTGCCAGCAGCCCCAAGGGGGGCGTTGGAGGCTACACCTTC.

J is TRBJ2-5 and V is TRBV27; 9 bases map to TRBD2. This CDR3 region has 16 residues. V lost 2 bases and J lost 4; bases outside the gene matches: 8. Germline V CDR1 and CDR2: MNHEY, SMNVEV (reference sequence). The CDR3 DNA is TGTGCCAGCAGTTTAATCGGCGGGGGGGCAGGAGAGACCCAGTACTTC. Translation gives CASSLIGGGAGETQYF.

The chain links TRBV5-5 to TRBJ2-7; D remains unclear. The CDR3 consists of 14 residues. Germline-derived CDR1 and CDR2 are SGHKS and YYEKEE (reference sequence). Trimming took 2 bases from V and 2 from J, leaving 11 bases between them. CDR3 in DNA: TGTGCCAGCAGCTTTTCCGGGTTTCCCTACGAGCAGTACTTC. Translating gives CASSFSGFPYEQYF.

V and J are TRBV28 and TRBJ2-3; TRBD2 agrees at 8 bases. V lost 8 bases and J lost 0; bases outside the gene matches: 19. The CDR3 contains 19 residues. Germline V gives CDR1 MDHEN, CDR2 SYDVKM. The CDR3 sequence is CASLNGGAMANSSTDTQYF. DNA of the CDR3: TGTGCCAGCCTAAACGGGGGGGCCATGGCCAATTCTAGCACAGATACGCAGTATTTT.

DNA for the CDR3: TGTGCCAGCAGCTTGGTGCGGGGATCTGAGCAGTTCTTC. This translates into CASSLVRGSEQFF. The V and J genes are TRBV5-6 and TRBJ2-1; D perhaps matches TRBD2 (6 bases). The germline V gene has CDR1 SGHDT and CDR2 YYEEEE. Trimming pared 0 bases from V and 9 bases from J, leaving 10 bases between. The CDR3 is made up of 13 amino acids.

The V gene is TRBV29-1, the J gene TRBJ1-5; D not certain. Trimming removed 4 bases from V and 7 bases from J, with 11 bases in between. The CDR3 has 12 amino acids. Germline V gene sequence: CDR1 SQVTM, CDR2 ANQGSEA. DNA of the CDR3: TGCAGCGTTGCGGGATCTGAGCAGCCCCAGCATTTT. Residues: CSVAGSEQPQHF.

The chain carries TRBV6-6 and TRBJ1-1; 7 bases align to TRBD1. Trimming removed 6 bases from V and 1 base from J; junction bases left unmatched: 5. Per the germline V gene, CDR1 is MNHNY and CDR2 is SVGAGI (reference sequence). The CDR3 has 14 residues. The CDR3 spells CASRSGQTNTEAFF. The DNA of the CDR3 is TGTGCCAGCAGGTCGGGACAGACGAACACTGAAGCTTTCTTT.

J is TRBJ1-5 and V is TRBV7-6; possible D gene TRBD1, 5 bases. The germline V gene has CDR1 SGHVS and CDR2 FNYEAQ. The V gene lost 5 bases and the J gene lost 5 bases, with 16 bases spanning the gap. CDR3 length equals 15 residues. The CDR3: CASSLRPAQDQPQHF. CDR3 nucleotides: TGTGCCAGCAGCCTCCGGCCGGCACAGGATCAGCCCCAGCATTTT.

The chain has TRBV6-5 and TRBJ1-1; D remains unclear. This CDR3 spans 16 amino acids. The V gene's germline CDR1 is MNHEY and CDR2 SVGAGI. Trimming pared 0 bases from V and 4 bases from J, leaving 15 bases between. The CDR3 loop reads CASSYSGVGQTTEAFF. CDR3 nucleotides: TGTGCCAGCAGTTACTCCGGCGTAGGCCAGACCACTGAAGCTTTCTTT.